Listed here is a single TCR beta chain. The target antigen is unknown. Per the germline V gene, CDR1 is SGHTA and CDR2 is FQGTGA. The trim removed 5 bases at V and 7 bases at J, leaving 4 bases unmatched. The CDR3 spans 13 residues. CD45RA+ naive and CD45RA-negative memory subsets were separated from CD4+ cells. Some clones are missing from TCRdb's copy, which holds only in-frame ones; the method was immunoSEQ multiplex PCR. Of around 1.5 million clones in the sample, under 99% were seen once. The data originate from a study of shared clonotypes between healthy human individuals. Study context: Donors consisted of a couple of women and a few men between 18 and 49.

General observations from the study: The donor pool, a small one, limited the genetic and exposure-history diversity represented.

The TCR originated in a man aged 30 to 45 in good health. This chain links TRBV7-3 with TRBJ2-2; 7 bases align to TRBD2. Sequenced sample: naive CD4+ T cells sorted from blood. The sample's subset: CD45RA+ positively selected. CDR3 region: CASSAGLVGELFF. The CDR3 nucleotides are TGTGCCAGCAGCGCAGGACTAGTCGGGGAGCTGTTTTTT.